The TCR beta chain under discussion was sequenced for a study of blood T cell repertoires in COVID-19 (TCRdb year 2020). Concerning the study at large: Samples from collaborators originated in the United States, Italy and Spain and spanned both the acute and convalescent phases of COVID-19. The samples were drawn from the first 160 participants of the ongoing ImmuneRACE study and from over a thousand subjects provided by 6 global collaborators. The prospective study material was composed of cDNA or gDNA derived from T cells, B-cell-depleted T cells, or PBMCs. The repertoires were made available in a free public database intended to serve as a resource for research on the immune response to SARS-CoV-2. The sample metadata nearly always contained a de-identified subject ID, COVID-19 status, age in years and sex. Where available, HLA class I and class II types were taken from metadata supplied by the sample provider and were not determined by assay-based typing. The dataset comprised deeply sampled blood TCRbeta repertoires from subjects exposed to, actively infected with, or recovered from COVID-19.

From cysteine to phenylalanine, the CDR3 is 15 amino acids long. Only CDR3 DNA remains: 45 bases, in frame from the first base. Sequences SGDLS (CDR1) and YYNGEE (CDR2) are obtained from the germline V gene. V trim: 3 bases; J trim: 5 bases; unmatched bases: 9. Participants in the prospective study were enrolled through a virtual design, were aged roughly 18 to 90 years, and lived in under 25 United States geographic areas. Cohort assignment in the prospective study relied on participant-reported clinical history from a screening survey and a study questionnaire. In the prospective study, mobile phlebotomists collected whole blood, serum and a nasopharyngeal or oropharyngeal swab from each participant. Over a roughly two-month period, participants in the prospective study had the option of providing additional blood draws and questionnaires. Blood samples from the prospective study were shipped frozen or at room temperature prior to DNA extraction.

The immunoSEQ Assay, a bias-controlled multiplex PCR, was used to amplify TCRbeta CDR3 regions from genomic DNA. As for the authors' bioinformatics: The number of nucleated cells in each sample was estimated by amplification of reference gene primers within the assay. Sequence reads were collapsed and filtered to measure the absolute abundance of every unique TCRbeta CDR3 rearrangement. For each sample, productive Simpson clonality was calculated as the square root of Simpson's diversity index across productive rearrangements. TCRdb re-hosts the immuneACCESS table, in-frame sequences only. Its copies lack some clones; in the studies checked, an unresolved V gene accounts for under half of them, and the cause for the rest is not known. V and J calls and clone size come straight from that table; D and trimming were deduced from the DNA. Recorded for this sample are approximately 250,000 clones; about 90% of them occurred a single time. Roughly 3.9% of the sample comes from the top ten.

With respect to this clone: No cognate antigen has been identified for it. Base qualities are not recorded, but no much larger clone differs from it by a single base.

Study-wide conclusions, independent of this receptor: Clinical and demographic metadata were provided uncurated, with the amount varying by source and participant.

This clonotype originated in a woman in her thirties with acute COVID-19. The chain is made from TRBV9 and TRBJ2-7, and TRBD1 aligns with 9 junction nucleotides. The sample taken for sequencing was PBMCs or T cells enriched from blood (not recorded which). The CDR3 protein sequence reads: CASSARDRDSHEQYF. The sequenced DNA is TGTGCCAGCAGCGCCCGGGACAGGGATTCCCACGAGCAGTACTTC. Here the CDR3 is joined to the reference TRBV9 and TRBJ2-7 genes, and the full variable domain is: DSGVTQTPKHLITATGQRVTLRCSPRSGDLSVYWYQQSLDQGLQFLIQYYNGEERAKGNILERFSAQQFPDLHSELNLSSLELGDSALYFCASSARDRDSHEQYFGPGTRLTVT.